The 21 T cell receptor beta chains presented below share a single source sample, sequenced in a study of blood T cell repertoires in COVID-19. The data were produced by immunoSEQ multiplex PCR, yet TCRdb's version contains in-frame clones alone and is incomplete. The table shows 310,000 or so clones, with 70% to 90% occurring only once. Sequencing was done on a sample of PBMCs or T cells enriched from blood (not recorded which). The receptors were gathered from a young woman who had recovered from COVID-19.

This clone was observed a few times. This CDR3 is CASSPGTASYNEQFF. For the CDR3, the DNA is TGTGCCAGCAGCCCCGGGACAGCCTCCTACAATGAGCAGTTCTTC. The rearrangement uses TRBV7-8 and TRBJ2-1; 7 bases fit TRBD1. Germline lookup yields CDR1 SGHVS and CDR2 FQNEAQ. The CDR3 is 15 amino acids. The V segment lost 5 bases and the J segment 0 bases; nucleotides outside the gene matches: 4. Full variable domain (rest looked up from reference TRBV7-8 and TRBJ2-1): GAGVSQSPRYKVAKRGQDVALRCDPISGHVSLFWYQQALGQGPEFLTYFQNEAQLDKSGLPSDRFFAERPEGSVSTLKIQRTQQEDSAVYLCASSPGTASYNEQFFGPGTRLTVL.

The V gene is TRBV19, the J gene TRBJ1-1; 9 nucleotides agree with TRBD1. The CDR3 loop spans 16 amino acids. Looked up from germline, CDR1 is LNHDA and CDR2 is SQIVND (reference sequence). Trimming at V came to 1 base and at J to 2 bases, leaving 5 bases not matched to a gene. Written as DNA, the CDR3 is TGTGCCAGTAGTATAGCGCGGACAGGGGTAAACACTGAAGCTTTCTTT. It codes for CASSIARTGVNTEAFF.

V usage is TRBV29-1 and J usage is TRBJ1-1; 8 bases fit TRBD1. Germline CDR1 reads SQVTM; CDR2 reads ANQGSEA. CDR3 length: 13 residues. V shed 7 bases and J 4 bases; nucleotides not matched to a gene: 8. CDR3: CSAQQGGGTEAFF. In nucleotides, the CDR3 is TGCAGCGCACAACAGGGGGGCGGCACTGAAGCTTTCTTT.

The chain joins TRBV7-2 to TRBJ1-2, with TRBD1 identical over 9 bases. Germline V gene sequence: CDR1 SGHTA, CDR2 FQGNSA. The CDR3 length is 17 residues. The junction had 14 bases not matched to a gene; V was cut back by 2 bases and J by 7 bases. CDR3 region: CASSLSPRRDRDTGYTF. CDR3 nucleotide sequence: TGTGCCAGCAGCTTATCGCCTAGGCGGGACAGGGACACTGGCTACACCTTC.

This chain connects TRBV19 to TRBJ1-1; D is undetermined. The ends were cut back, 7 bases at V and 2 bases at J, with 14 bases in the middle. Germline V gene lookup returns CDR1 LNHDA and CDR2 SQIVND (reference sequence). The length of the CDR3 is 14 residues. CDR3 coding DNA: TGTGCCAGTAAGTGGGCAGGAGGCAACACTGAAGCTTTCTTT. Its translation: CASKWAGGNTEAFF.

V is TRBV7-9 and J is TRBJ1-4, with 10 bases matching TRBD1. The CDR3 has 16 residues. V trimming: 4 bases; J trimming: 6 bases; junction bases outside the gene matches: 8. The germline gives CDR1 SEHNR, CDR2 FQNEAQ (reference sequence). CDR3 bases: TGTGCCAGCAGCTCCGGGACAGGGGTGAGGGATGAAAAACTGTTTTTT. It yields the protein CASSSGTGVRDEKLFF. Drawing the rest from reference TRBV7-9 and TRBJ1-4, the complete variable domain is DTGVSQNPRHKITKRGQNVTFRCDPISEHNRLYWYRQTLGQGPEFLTYFQNEAQLEKSRLLSDRFSAERPKGSFSTLEIQRTEQGDSAMYLCASSSGTGVRDEKLFFGSGTQLSVL.

V is TRBV11-2 and J is TRBJ1-2; 8 bases align to TRBD1. The CDR3 length is 14 residues. Germline-derived CDR1 and CDR2 are SGHAT and FQNNGV. J was trimmed by 3 bases and V by 2 bases; bases with no gene match: 2. CDR3 bases: TGTGCCAGCAGCTTATCGGACAGGGACTATGGCTACACCTTC. The encoded protein is CASSLSDRDYGYTF.

The chain recombines TRBV19 with TRBJ1-1; possible D gene TRBD1, 6 bases. The V gene lost 1 base and the J gene lost 0 bases, with 12 bases spanning the gap. CDR1 is LNHDA, CDR2 SQIVND, per germline (reference sequence). The CDR3 length is 16 residues. CDR3 loop: CASSIGTGTMNTEAFF. The DNA of the CDR3 is TGTGCCAGTAGTATAGGCACAGGGACCATGAACACTGAAGCTTTCTTT.

The chain has TRBV10-3 and TRBJ2-3; a possible D gene is TRBD2 (6 bases). The germline V gene encodes CDR1 ENHRY and CDR2 SYGVKD. CDR3 length equals 13 residues. The V and J ends lost 0 bases and 6 bases respectively, with 7 bases between them. The CDR3 nucleotides are TGTGCCATCAGTGAGTCGGGGAGGGATACGCAGTATTTT. Amino acid sequence: CAISESGRDTQYF.

The chain combines TRBV19 with TRBJ1-1, with no clear D. The CDR3 length is 13 residues. Trimming removed 5 bases from V and 0 bases from J, with 7 bases in between. The germline V gene has CDR1 LNHDA and CDR2 SQIVND (reference sequence). CDR3 protein: CASSSGLNTEAFF. DNA for the CDR3: TGTGCCAGTAGTTCAGGTTTGAACACTGAAGCTTTCTTT.

The rearrangement joins TRBV6-2 or TRBV6-3 to TRBJ1-1; 7 bases are a match to TRBD1. The CDR3 has 12 residues. Unmatched junction bases numbered 2, after V lost 2 bases and J lost 8 bases. Germline V gene sequence: CDR1 MNHEY, CDR2 SVGEGT. CDR3 in amino acids: CASSYTRGEAFF. The CDR3 bases are TGTGCCAGCAGTTACACCAGGGGGGAAGCTTTCTTT.

The chain uses TRBV30 and TRBJ1-4, with D possibly TRBD1 on 5 matching bases. Germline CDR1 reads GTSNPN; CDR2 reads SVGIG (reference sequence). The CDR3 is made up of 15 amino acids. Trimming removed 5 bases at V and 5 bases at J, with 18 bases between. This CDR3 is CAWGPLQVWNEKLFF. The CDR3 DNA is TGTGCCTGGGGTCCCTTACAGGTTTGGAATGAAAAACTGTTTTTT.

V is TRBV7-3 and J is TRBJ1-2; a possible D gene is TRBD1 (5 bases). The CDR3 contains 14 residues. Deletions cut 4 bases from V and 7 bases from J, with 16 bases between. Germline V lookup: CDR1 SGHTA, CDR2 FQGTGA. Here the CDR3 reads CASSSNSGIAGYTF. The CDR3 DNA follows: TGTGCCAGCAGCTCCAACTCAGGGATCGCTGGCTACACCTTC.

The count of this clone is one. This chain connects TRBV28 to TRBJ1-6; D is uncertain. Germline V lookup: CDR1 MDHEN, CDR2 SYDVKM. Trimming removed 10 bases from V and 13 bases from J, with 17 bases in between. The CDR3 spans 12 residues. Here the CDR3 DNA reads TGTGCCACCACGGAGGGTATTAAGCCCCTCCACTTT. It encodes CATTEGIKPLHF.

The genes are TRBV19 and TRBJ2-2, with 9 bases lining up with TRBD2. The V and J ends lost 9 bases and 3 bases, in that order; junction bases with no gene match: 11. The length of the CDR3 is 16 residues. Germline V lookup: CDR1 LNHDA, CDR2 SQIVND (reference sequence). As DNA, the CDR3 is TGTGCCAGCGGCCCGCTAGCGGGGCCATACACCGGGGAGCTGTTTTTT. Its protein is CASGPLAGPYTGELFF.

This rearrangement joins TRBV2 to TRBJ1-3; a weak D match, TRBD1 (6 bases). Per the germline V gene, CDR1 is SNHLY and CDR2 is FYNNEI. The CDR3 consists of 16 residues. Trimming left V 4 bases short and J 0 bases short, with 13 bases between. CDR3 sequence: CASSAGGRASGNTIYF. CDR3 in DNA: TGTGCCAGCAGTGCTGGGGGCCGCGCCTCTGGAAACACCATATATTTT.

The chain joins TRBV29-1 to TRBJ2-1; perhaps TRBD1 as D (5 bases). V shed 4 bases and J shed 4 bases, with 11 bases lying between them. Germline loops: CDR1 SQVTM, CDR2 ANQGSEA. CDR3 length: 13 amino acids. CDR3 sequence reads: CSVVQGLYNEQFF. In DNA form, the CDR3 reads TGCAGCGTTGTCCAGGGCCTTTACAATGAGCAGTTCTTC.

This clone was seen a handful of times. This rearrangement joins TRBV9 to TRBJ1-2; TRBD1 agrees at 7 bases. J gave up 3 bases and V 0 bases, and 2 bases lay outside the gene matches. The germline CDR1 and CDR2 sequences are SGDLS and YYNGEE. The length of the CDR3 is 14 residues. CDR3 DNA: TGTGCCAGCAGCGTAGAAGGGACAGACTATGGCTACACCTTC. It is translated as CASSVEGTDYGYTF.

In its sample, this clone was seen once. This chain links TRBV7-9 with TRBJ2-3, with D possibly being TRBD1 (6 bases). The V gene lost 5 bases and the J gene lost 6 bases, with 12 bases spanning the gap. Germline assignment: CDR1 SEHNR and CDR2 FQNEAQ (reference sequence). The CDR3 runs 13 residues. CDR3 amino acids: CASSDTGIDTQYF. The CDR3 coding sequence is TGTGCCAGCAGCGATACAGGGATTGATACGCAGTATTTT. Full variable domain (remainder filled in from reference TRBV7-9 and TRBJ2-3): DTGVSQNPRHKITKRGQNVTFRCDPISEHNRLYWYRQTLGQGPEFLTYFQNEAQLEKSRLLSDRFSAERPKGSFSTLEIQRTEQGDSAMYLCASSDTGIDTQYFGPGTRLTVL.

The chain recombines TRBV19 with TRBJ1-1; TRBD1 might be the D (5 bases). With 3 bases removed from V and 6 bases from J, the gap between germline ends came to 11 bases. CDR1 is LNHDA and CDR2 is SQIVND in the germline V gene (reference sequence). The CDR3 covers 13 residues. The CDR3 reads CASSMRRRAEAFF. CDR3 bases: TGTGCCAGTAGTATGCGGCGCAGGGCTGAAGCTTTCTTT.

The CDR3 DNA sequence: TGTGCCAGCAGTGAACTGGGGGCGCGGAGGGAGACCCAGTACTTC. This encodes CASSELGARRETQYF. This chain joins TRBV6-1 and TRBJ2-5, with D tentatively TRBD1 (6 bases). Trimming removed 2 bases from V and 5 bases from J, with 15 bases in between. Germline V lookup: CDR1 MNHNS, CDR2 SASEGT. The CDR3 covers 15 residues.